This entry lists 25 T cell receptor beta chains sequenced from one sample in a study of blood T cell repertoires in COVID-19. Method: immunoSEQ multiplex PCR; TCRdb's copy keeps in-frame clones and lacks some. The sample holds hundreds of thousands of clones, around 87% seen once. Sequenced input: peripheral blood. The receptors here all came from a man aged 65-85 years with acute or convalescent COVID-19.

V is TRBV9 and J is TRBJ2-2; 11 nucleotides align to TRBD1. There are 19 residues in the CDR3. J was trimmed by 4 bases and V by 0 bases; bases with no gene match: 11. Germline V CDR1 and CDR2: SGDLS, YYNGEE. The CDR3 sequence: CASSVEGKGQGDATGELFF. Written as DNA, the CDR3 is TGTGCCAGCAGCGTAGAGGGTAAGGGACAGGGGGACGCCACCGGGGAGCTGTTTTTT.

The rearrangement links TRBV6-1 to TRBJ1-1; 7 nucleotides line up with TRBD1. Germline CDR1 is MNHNS and CDR2 is SASEGT. V gave up 4 bases and J gave up 0 bases; unmatched junction bases: 8. The CDR3 sequence is 16 residues long. CDR3 DNA: TGTGCCAGCAGTGTAACCGGGACAGTAATGAACACTGAAGCTTTCTTT. It encodes CASSVTGTVMNTEAFF.

The rearrangement links TRBV19 to TRBJ2-6, with D tentatively TRBD2 (6 bases). Per the germline V gene, CDR1 is LNHDA and CDR2 is SQIVND (reference sequence). The CDR3 sequence is 16 residues long. Trimming cost V 7 bases and J 0 bases, with 13 bases left between them. CDR3 residues: CASMDLGGSGANVLTF. DNA for the CDR3: TGTGCCAGTATGGACCTCGGGGGCTCTGGGGCCAACGTCCTGACTTTC. Supplemented by reference TRBV19 and TRBJ2-6, the full variable domain reads DGGITQSPKYLFRKEGQNVTLSCEQNLNHDAMYWYRQDPGQGLRLIYYSQIVNDFQKGDIAEGYSVSREKKESFPLTVTSAQKNPTAFYLCASMDLGGSGANVLTFGAGSRLTVL.

This sequence joins TRBV5-5 and TRBJ1-2; possibly TRBD1 for D (5 bases). Trimming shortened V by 2 bases and J by 8 bases, and 19 bases separated the two germline ends. CDR1 and CDR2 from the germline V gene are SGHKS and YYEKEE (reference sequence). CDR3 length: 15 residues. The CDR3 spells CASSFQGNDRAGYTF. CDR3 bases: TGTGCCAGCAGCTTCCAGGGTAACGATCGCGCGGGCTACACCTTC.

The chain is built from TRBV12-3 or TRBV12-4 and TRBJ2-7; 7 bases map to TRBD1. Trimming removed 6 bases from V and 3 bases from J; junction bases left unmatched: 5. CDR3 length equals 13 residues. The CDR3 reads CASSRDSGYEQYF. The DNA for the CDR3 is TGTGCCAGCAGCAGGGACAGCGGCTACGAGCAGTACTTC.

V gene TRBV2 combines with J gene TRBJ2-5; 14 bases are shared with TRBD2. The germline V gene encodes CDR1 SNHLY and CDR2 FYNNEI. The CDR3 contains 17 residues. Trimming cost V 5 bases and J 1 base; bases outside gene matches: 6. The CDR3 spells CASSSGLAGAIQETQYF. Written as DNA, the CDR3 is TGTGCCAGCAGTTCGGGACTAGCGGGGGCTATCCAAGAGACCCAGTACTTC.

The rearrangement links TRBV2 to TRBJ2-2; maybe TRBD1 (7 bases). V dropped 2 bases and J dropped 7 bases, with 11 bases sitting between them. Germline values: CDR1 SNHLY, CDR2 FYNNEI. The CDR3 spans 14 residues. The CDR3 is CASSEQGGYGELFF. For the CDR3, the DNA is TGTGCCAGCAGTGAACAGGGGGGATACGGGGAGCTGTTTTTT. Variable domain in full (rest from reference TRBV2 and TRBJ2-2): EPEVTQTPSHQVTQMGQEVILRCVPISNHLYFYWYRQILGQKVEFLVSFYNNEISEKSEIFDDQFSVERPDGSNFTLKIRSTKLEDSAMYFCASSEQGGYGELFFGEGSRLTVL.

This chain uses TRBV5-3 with TRBJ2-3; D remains unclear. TRBV5-3 is designated an ORF whose function remains uncertain. There are 19 residues in the CDR3. V was trimmed by 0 bases and J by 4 bases, leaving 24 bases between them. The CDR3, as DNA: TGTGCCAGAAGCTTGGTTGGAGTGAGTGAGCGCAGTTTCCCAGATACGCAGTATTTT. This encodes CARSLVGVSERSFPDTQYF.

The V and J genes are TRBV10-2 and TRBJ2-7, with 11 bases that match TRBD2. The ends lost 3 bases at V and 4 bases at J; junction bases unmatched: 11. Germline V gives CDR1 WSHSY, CDR2 SAAADI. This CDR3 is 17 amino acids long. The CDR3 DNA follows: TGCGCCAGCAGTGACCTTCCCGGGACTAGCGGTTTTTACGAGCAGTACTTC. This translates into CASSDLPGTSGFYEQYF.

The V and J genes are TRBV7-2 and TRBJ2-7, with D maybe TRBD1 (6 bases). Trimming cost V 4 bases and J 1 base, with 14 bases left between them. This CDR3 is 15 amino acids long. Germline V gives CDR1 SGHTA, CDR2 FQGNSA. The CDR3 here is CASSSYRASSYEQYF. CDR3 nucleotide sequence: TGTGCCAGCAGCTCATACAGGGCTTCTTCCTACGAGCAGTACTTC.

This clone was detected only a few times. This rearrangement joins TRBV7-6 to TRBJ2-3; TRBD1 matches 9 bases. The CDR3 consists of 15 residues. CDR1 is SGHVS, CDR2 FNYEAQ, per germline. Germline trimming cut 3 bases from V and 5 bases from J; bases unmatched to any gene: 6. The CDR3: CASSLGQGVLDTQYF. In nucleotides, the CDR3 is TGTGCCAGCAGCTTGGGACAGGGCGTTCTAGATACGCAGTATTTT. The variable domain in full, completed from reference TRBV7-6 and TRBJ2-3, reads GAGVSQSPRYKVTKRGQDVALRCDPISGHVSLYWYRQALGQGPEFLTYFNYEAQQDKSGLPNDRFSAERPEGSISTLTIQRTEQRDSAMYRCASSLGQGVLDTQYFGPGTRLTVL.

V is TRBV6-4 and J is TRBJ2-1, with D perhaps TRBD2 (6 bases). The CDR3 has 15 amino acids. CDR1 MRHNA and CDR2 SNTAGT come from the germline V gene. Trimming took 6 bases from V and 0 from J, leaving 12 bases between them. CDR3 in DNA: TGTGCCAGCAGCGTTAGCGGTACCTCCTACAATGAGCAGTTCTTC. Its protein product is CASSVSGTSYNEQFF.

This clone appeared a few times. This chain connects TRBV4-3 to TRBJ2-1; no definite D call. V lost 5 bases and J lost 3, with 11 bases in between. Germline values: CDR1 LGHNA, CDR2 YSLEER. The CDR3 length is 14 residues. Written as DNA, the CDR3 is TGCGCCAGCAGCTTTCGGGTAAACTACAATGAGCAGTTCTTC. It yields the protein CASSFRVNYNEQFF.

The chain combines TRBV2 with TRBJ1-6, with no clear D. This CDR3 region has 14 residues. Germline CDR1 reads SNHLY; CDR2 reads FYNNEI. Trimming cost V 6 bases and J 7 bases, with 13 bases left between them. This CDR3 reads CASSTSSFNSPLHF. The CDR3 DNA is TGTGCCAGCAGCACAAGTTCTTTCAATTCACCCCTCCACTTT.

This sequence joins TRBV7-9 and TRBJ1-4; tentatively, D is TRBD1 (5 bases). V shed 4 bases and J shed 10 bases, with 10 bases lying between them. CDR3 length equals 12 residues. Germline V lookup: CDR1 SEHNR, CDR2 FQNEAQ (reference sequence). CDR3: CASSSPGGKLFF. The CDR3 DNA is TGTGCCAGCAGCTCGCCGGGGGGAAAACTGTTTTTT.

This clone has more than one count but fewer than ten. The chain links TRBV3-1 (or the pseudogene TRBV3-2) to TRBJ1-2, with no clear D. The length of the CDR3 is 13 residues. V gave up 7 bases and J gave up 4 bases, with 13 bases separating them. Germline V lookup: CDR1 LGHDT, CDR2 YNNKEL (reference sequence). This chain's CDR3 is CASNSEGSYGYTF. The CDR3 nucleotides are TGTGCCAGCAACTCCGAAGGGAGCTATGGCTACACCTTC.

This clone was recorded only once. This sequence joins TRBV11-2 and TRBJ2-5; TRBD2 aligns across 7 bases. The length of the CDR3 is 16 residues. The germline gives CDR1 SGHAT, CDR2 FQNNGV. The trim removed 5 bases at V and 1 base at J, leaving 10 bases unmatched. The CDR3 DNA sequence: TGTGCCAGCAGCCCCGAGCGGGGAAGGGTCCAAGAGACCCAGTACTTC. The encoded protein is CASSPERGRVQETQYF.

The J gene is TRBJ1-4, the V gene TRBV24-1, with TRBD1 matching 9 bases. CDR3 length: 16 residues. Germline V gene sequence: CDR1 KGHDR, CDR2 SFDVKD. Trimming took 3 bases from V and 2 from J; bases not matched to a gene: 3. The DNA of the CDR3 is TGTGCCACCAGTGATGGGACAGGGCGTACTAATGAAAAACTGTTTTTT. Encoded protein: CATSDGTGRTNEKLFF.

The chain couples TRBV18 to TRBJ2-2, with D uncertain. Between the trimmed V and J ends, which lost 3 bases and 6 bases, there was a span of 14 bases. This CDR3 is 15 amino acids long. Looked up from germline, CDR1 is KGHSH and CDR2 is LQKENI. For the CDR3, the DNA is TGTGCCAGCTCACCCGAAATTCTCTCGGCCGGGGAGCTGTTTTTT. Its protein is CASSPEILSAGELFF.

The chain's CDR3 is CASSSSSGTSGRVEQFF. CDR3 nucleotides: TGTGCCAGCAGCTCAAGCTCCGGGACTAGCGGGAGGGTCGAGCAGTTCTTC. This chain connects TRBV7-2 to TRBJ2-1; 16 positions agree with TRBD2. Germline trimming cut 4 bases from V and 10 bases from J; bases unmatched to any gene: 10. This CDR3 is 17 amino acids long. The V gene's germline CDR1 is SGHTA and CDR2 FQGNSA. Drawing the rest from reference TRBV7-2 and TRBJ2-1, the complete variable domain is GAGVSQSPSNKVTEKGKDVELRCDPISGHTALYWYRQSLGQGLEFLIYFQGNSAPDKSGLPSDRFSAERTGGSVSTLTIQRTQQEDSAVYLCASSSSSGTSGRVEQFFGPGTRLTVL.

The chain recombines TRBV9 with TRBJ1-2; no definite D call. V lost 3 bases and J 8 bases, leaving 20 bases between the germline ends. CDR3 length: 15 amino acids. CDR1 is SGDLS, CDR2 YYNGEE, per germline. CDR3 sequence: CASSAGSGPGGGYTF. The CDR3 DNA reads as TGTGCCAGCAGCGCGGGAAGCGGACCCGGAGGGGGCTACACCTTC.

The chain recombines TRBV3-1 (or the pseudogene TRBV3-2) with TRBJ2-2, with TRBD1 identical over 9 bases. With V trimmed by 0 bases and J by 6 bases, 11 bases remained unmatched. The CDR3 loop spans 18 amino acids. CDR1 and CDR2 (germline): LGHDT, YNNKEL (reference sequence). CDR3 protein: CASSQDLRDRVFPGELFF. CDR3 DNA sequence: TGTGCCAGCAGCCAAGATCTTAGGGACAGGGTCTTTCCCGGGGAGCTGTTTTTT.

In this sample, this clone turned up once. The chain has TRBV19 and TRBJ1-1; possible D gene TRBD1, 5 bases. The V end lost 6 bases, the J end lost 1 base, and 18 bases lay between the germline ends. This CDR3 is 16 amino acids long. Germline V gives CDR1 LNHDA, CDR2 SQIVND (reference sequence). CDR3 loop: CASRVGLAGQNTEAFF. In nucleotides, the CDR3 is TGTGCCAGTAGGGTGGGGCTGGCAGGTCAGAACACTGAAGCTTTCTTT.

The CDR3 nucleotides are TGTGCCAGCAGCCCCTGGGACAGGGATGATCAGCCCCAGCATTTT. Its protein is CASSPWDRDDQPQHF. The chain links TRBV6-5 to TRBJ1-5, with 9 bases matching TRBD1. The germline CDR1 and CDR2 sequences are MNHEY and SVGAGI. V shed 6 bases, J shed 5 bases, and the junction held 8 bases outside the gene matches. This CDR3 has 15 amino acids.

The chain recombines TRBV9 with TRBJ1-6; TRBD1 aligns across 9 bases. Germline V gene data show CDR1 as SGDLS and CDR2 as YYNGEE. CDR3 length: 15 residues. V shed 4 bases and J 11 bases; nucleotides not matched to a gene: 10. This CDR3 reads CASSYSSTGGTPLHF. DNA of the CDR3: TGTGCCAGCAGCTACTCTTCGACAGGGGGTACACCCCTCCACTTT. The complete variable domain, with remaining parts taken from reference TRBV9 and TRBJ1-6, reads DSGVTQTPKHLITATGQRVTLRCSPRSGDLSVYWYQQSLDQGLQFLIQYYNGEERAKGNILERFSAQQFPDLHSELNLSSLELGDSALYFCASSYSSTGGTPLHFGNGTRLTVT.